A single sample is the source of the 9 T cell receptor beta chains below, sequenced in a study of cytomegalovirus exposure and HLA in healthy donors. The PCR ran on 60 Vbeta and 13 Jbeta primers. Here immunoSEQ multiplex PCR was the method, and the copy in TCRdb shows in-frame clones only, minus some. This table has 120,000 to 150,000 clones, roughly 72% appearing once. Sequenced: PBMCs. These receptor sequences come from a man in his forties in good health and CMV-seronegative.

This sequence joins TRBV28 and TRBJ2-6, with D possibly TRBD2 on 5 matching bases. Germline V gene lookup returns CDR1 MDHEN and CDR2 SYDVKM. V was trimmed by 8 bases and J by 4 bases, leaving 21 bases between them. CDR3 size: 17 residues. The CDR3, as DNA: TGTGCCAGCGGCCTGTGGAACGGCCCGGGAGGGGCCAACGTCCTGACTTTC. It is translated as CASGLWNGPGGANVLTF.

CDR3 protein: CASSLSPTSPYEQYF. CDR3 bases: TGTGCCAGCAGCTTGTCTCCGACATCCCCCTACGAGCAGTACTTC. The V call is TRBV5-6, the J call TRBJ2-7; D is unresolved. CDR1 and CDR2 (germline): SGHDT, YYEEEE. Trimming pared 1 base from V and 2 bases from J, leaving 13 bases between. This CDR3 has 15 residues.

The chain has TRBV5-6 and TRBJ1-1, with D hard to call. V lost 4 bases to trimming and J lost 10 bases, with 17 bases between them. The CDR3 loop spans 13 amino acids. Germline V gene sequence: CDR1 SGHDT, CDR2 YYEEEE. The chain's CDR3 is CASSPGSLEGAFF. The CDR3 DNA follows: TGTGCCAGCAGCCCCGGGAGTCTAGAGGGAGCTTTCTTT.

The chain combines TRBV2 with TRBJ1-5; 7 bases are shared with TRBD1. V lost 4 bases to trimming and J lost 1 base; unmatched junction nucleotides: 1. Looked up from germline, CDR1 is SNHLY and CDR2 is FYNNEI. This CDR3 is built from 14 residues. CDR3 bases: TGTGCCAGCAGTGTGGGACAGAGCAATCAGCCCCAGCATTTT. This encodes CASSVGQSNQPQHF.

The chain employs TRBV4-1 and TRBJ1-2; possibly TRBD1 for D (5 bases). Deletions cut 2 bases from V and 8 bases from J, with 12 bases between. This CDR3 spans 13 amino acids. Germline assignment: CDR1 MGHRA and CDR2 YSYEKL. For the CDR3, the DNA is TGCGCCAGCAGCCAATTTCTTCGGGGGGGCTACACCTTC. This gives the protein CASSQFLRGGYTF.

The chain has TRBV6-5 and TRBJ2-5; 9 nucleotides match TRBD2. The CDR3 contains 16 residues. V was pared by 0 bases and J by 5 bases, with 7 bases of the junction left unmatched. CDR1 is MNHEY, CDR2 SVGAGI, per germline. CDR3 loop: CASSYSLAGRRETQYF. The CDR3 coding sequence is TGTGCCAGCAGTTACTCCCTAGCGGGAAGGAGGGAGACCCAGTACTTC.

The table lists this clone with a count of one. V and J are TRBV6-5 and TRBJ2-7; tentative D call: TRBD1 (6 bases). Germline V gene sequence: CDR1 MNHEY, CDR2 SVGAGI. This CDR3 contains 13 residues. The germline V and J ends were trimmed by 5 bases and 2 bases, with 10 bases remaining between them. DNA for the CDR3: TGTGCCAGCAGTGAGACAGGCCCCTACGAGCAGTACTTC. Its protein product is CASSETGPYEQYF.

This rearrangement joins TRBV9 to TRBJ2-7; 9 bases are shared with TRBD2. The CDR3 is 14 amino acids. V gave up 4 bases and J gave up 6 bases; unmatched junction bases: 8. Germline V gives CDR1 SGDLS, CDR2 YYNGEE. The CDR3 DNA sequence: TGTGCCAGCAGCCCCACCTTAGCGGGGGTCGAGCAGTACTTC. Translated: CASSPTLAGVEQYF.

The chain recombines TRBV29-1 with TRBJ2-7, with 10 bases aligning to TRBD1. Trimming removed 4 bases from V and 3 bases from J; junction bases left unmatched: 9. The CDR3 consists of 15 residues. Germline V gives CDR1 SQVTM, CDR2 ANQGSEA. CDR3 protein: CSVVPDRGRNYEQYF. CDR3 nucleotides: TGCAGCGTTGTACCTGACAGGGGGCGCAACTACGAGCAGTACTTC.